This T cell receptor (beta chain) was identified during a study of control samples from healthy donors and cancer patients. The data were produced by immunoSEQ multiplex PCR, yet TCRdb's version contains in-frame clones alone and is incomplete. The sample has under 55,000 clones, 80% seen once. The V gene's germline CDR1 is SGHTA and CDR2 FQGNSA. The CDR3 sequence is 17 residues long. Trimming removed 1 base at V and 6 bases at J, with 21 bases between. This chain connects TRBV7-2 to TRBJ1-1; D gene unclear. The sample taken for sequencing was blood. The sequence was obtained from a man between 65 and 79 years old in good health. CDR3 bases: TGTGCCAGCAGCTTAGTCATTGGAGGGAGGTCGCGCGCTGAAGCTTTCTTT. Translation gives CASSLVIGGRSRAEAFF.